This TCR beta chain was obtained from a study of cytomegalovirus exposure and HLA in healthy donors (TCRdb year 2017). Regarding the research as a whole: According to an earlier analysis of around 600 of the donors, 150 million to 200 million T cells yielded 117 million unique TCR beta sequences and more than 250 Gb of sequence data. A later genetic analysis took genome-wide SNP genotypes for about three fifths of the roughly 700 donors and used that subset as a discovery cohort. The later analysis used no new phenotypic data to find candidate immune exposures, relying instead on TCR beta sequences and their occurrence across donors. An earlier analysis of a few hundred of the donors applied high-throughput TCR beta sequencing to assess whether each TCR beta V gene segment acted as functional or pseudogenic. To predict cytomegalovirus infection status, the study combined high-throughput TCR immunosequencing, statistical association of individual TCRs with disease status, and machine learning. Among the roughly 380 genotyped donors, 75% to 90% belonged to the genetic ancestry cluster associated with self-reported Caucasian donors. Among a few hundred genotyped donors of the cohort, an average of about 240,000 unique TCR beta nucleotide sequences were sequenced per donor, roughly 20% of them non-productive. A later analysis re-examined previously published TCR beta repertoires from more than 550 donors and added high-resolution HLA genotyping to investigate patterns of TCR occurrence. Roughly five DR-DQ haplotypes were treated as single units for association and clustering because of strong linkage in the cohort. The T cell repertoires of 700 or so subjects were profiled by immunosequencing and related to cytomegalovirus serostatus. A separate validation cohort of roughly 130 different subjects was used in addition to the roughly 670-subject first cohort. HLA typing included class I and class II loci at four-digit resolution. Typing coverage differed by locus: A, B, C, DRB1 and DQB1 were typed in roughly 620-640 donors, DQA1 in roughly 510, DPA1 in 600 to 610, and DPB1 in roughly 470. Alongside the repertoire data, information on donor age, sex, ethnicity and CMV serostatus was compiled. About 320 gigabases of sequencing data and approximately 84 million unique TCR sequences were included in an early release covering roughly 600 HLA-typed donors. Every repertoire in the discovery cohort had been generated on one and the same sequencing platform. The aim of the study was to test whether cataloging public T cell receptors could identify signatures of past pathogen exposure.

This clone was detected only a few times. The specificity of this receptor is unknown. No qualities accompany the bases; no much larger clone lies one base away. The cohort consisted of 600 to 700 healthy bone marrow donors. At the time of sampling, all cohort members were nominally healthy, though unrecorded immune exposures were likely present. The donor tested CMV seronegative and was one of the 352 seronegative cohort members. Each donor provided a peripheral blood sample, and peripheral blood mononuclear cells were used for TCR beta sequencing. Genomic DNA was extracted from the blood cell samples with the Qiagen DNeasy Blood Extraction Kit. Including cysteine and phenylalanine, the CDR3 has 15 amino acids. Only CDR3 DNA remains: 45 bases, in frame from the first base. Here V drops 1 base and J drops 4 bases, and the junction holds 4 bases not matched to any gene. Sequences LGHNA (CDR1) and YSLEER (CDR2) are obtained from the germline V gene.

Receptors were amplified or captured by the immunoSEQ multiplex PCR assay. For the multiplex PCR, a mixture combining 60 forward primers for TCR Vbeta segments and 13 reverse primers for TCR Jbeta segments was used. The CDR3 region of rearranged TCR beta genes was amplified from genomic DNA with a multiplex PCR assay. Amplified TCR beta libraries were sequenced as 87-base-pair reads on the Illumina HiSeq System. The published analysis was carried out like this. Across the 700 or so repertoires, a later analysis counted some 81 million unique TCR beta chains, 9.5 million to 13 million of which were shared by at least two donors. A nearest-neighbor algorithm error-corrected the raw reads and collapsed the reads into unique sequences, merging closely related sequences to remove PCR and sequencing errors. To assign V, D and J gene segments, CDR3 sequences were aligned to IMGT reference sequences. For a sequence to be retained, at least a six-nucleotide match to both a V gene segment and a J gene segment was required. A rearrangement counted as productive if the CDR3 had no stop codons and remained in frame with V and J, and every other rearrangement counted as non-productive. Following IMGT convention, CDR3 was defined as the stretch from the second conserved V-encoded cysteine to the conserved J-encoded phenylalanine. The earlier analysis of about 620 of the donors excluded sequences that lacked an unambiguous match to a single V gene segment. An earlier analysis of 550 to 650 of the donors classified V segments as functional when productive rearrangements were above 56.7% and as segregating when the standard deviation between donors was above 5%. A statistical classification framework was built for diagnosing cytomegalovirus status from the catalog of TCR beta chain sequences. V and J gene assignment, in a later analysis, came from comparing TCR nucleotide sequences with IMGT/GENE-DB human TR gene sequences. A later analysis assigned CDR3 sequences and most-parsimonious VDJ recombination scenarios with the TCRdist pipeline. In a later analysis, every TCR beta chain was defined by the combination of its CDR3 amino acid sequence and its V-gene family, and reads without a unique V-gene family were dropped. To address suspected cross-contamination and a sequencing artifact, a later analysis removed a few hundred highly shared, low-generation-probability nucleotide sequences. In a later analysis, a clonal expansion index was calculated for each public chain from normalized within-repertoire ranks of inferred template counts. Generation probabilities in a later analysis came from a VDJ recombination model fitted to out-of-frame rearrangements, and those results were checked against IGoR. Hypergeometric tests were used in a later analysis to score TCR-TCR, TCR-HLA and TCR-CMV co-occurrence, with a repertoire-size bias correction applied to the TCR pairs. A later analysis estimated false discovery rates by permuting HLA or CMV assignments 20 times. In a later analysis, co-occurring TCRs were grouped using DBSCAN, and TCRdist sequence similarity was added for clustering within HLA-allele-positive subsets. Co-occurrence clustering excluded repertoires with fewer than 30,000 or more than 120,000 public chains, plus five with anomalous nucleotide sharing. TCRdb took over this immuneACCESS table, retaining in-frame rearrangements with V and J assigned. Such tables are incomplete; in checked studies, under half of the missing clones stem from an unresolved V gene, and the remainder is unexplained. V and J calls plus clone size are reproduced from that table; the DNA served to infer D and trimming. In this sample the table shows roughly 120,000 clones, around three quarters of which occur a single time. About 3.5% of the sample rests with the top ten.

Overall study outcomes, separate from this receptor: For the cohort, immune exposure information was limited to CMV serostatus. In both the original and validation cohorts, the classifier was reported to diagnose cytomegalovirus status with high specificity and sensitivity. The earlier analysis of fewer than 750 of the donors excluded some 16 rarely observed V segments, including chromosome 9 orphons, because counts were too low. The authors suggested that the approach could potentially be generalized to other disease states and immunological phenotypes. Some IMGT-functional V segments, including TRBV6-2 and TRBV6-3, could not be distinguished by the 87-base-pair reads and were therefore excluded. Three of the identified cytomegalovirus-associated TCR beta chains were confirmed in vitro to be specific for cytomegalovirus antigens. A cluster of highly shared sequence variants was judged likely to be a technical artifact of the sequencing pipeline. In an earlier analysis of some 540 of the donors, most TCR beta V segments appeared in productive rearrangements about 90% or about 30% of the time, broadly matching IMGT annotations. Presence/absence analyses assumed roughly uniform sequencing depth across donors, an assumption that may not hold. Most CMV-associated TCR beta chains appeared to be HLA-restricted in a later analysis, and the HLA associations seemed to be driven largely by CMV exposure. Correlated functional status among segregating V segments might reflect linkage disequilibrium, but an unknown experimental factor could not be ruled out. According to a later genetic analysis, donors in an Asian-associated ancestry cluster had fewer N-insertions in productive TCRs than the roughly 670-donor mean. Across donors, most TCR sequences were observed very rarely, whereas some public TCRs were present in many individuals. A total of fewer than 200 TCR beta chains were listed by the study as associated with cytomegalovirus. In a later analysis, HLA-associated TCR beta chains were found to be more clonally expanded and to have lower generation probabilities than equally common non-associated chains. In a later genetic analysis, a missense DCLRE1C variant was associated with V-gene and J-gene trimming of TCR beta chains, and the association was replicated in an independent cohort. Several of the top co-occurrence clusters appeared to be linked to parvovirus B19, influenza, CMV and Epstein-Barr virus, according to a later analysis. Assigning TCR associations to individual alleles was difficult when HLA alleles, especially DR and DQ, strongly co-occurred. Because some donors lacked HLA typing at each locus, the association tests relied only on the typed subset. In this cohort, only TCR beta chains were sequenced, and detectable features were limited by the absence of alpha or paired-chain data. A further reported finding was that TCR beta sequences accurately predicted the HLA-A and HLA-B alleles for most subjects in the first cohort. According to a later analysis, TCR association rates differed among HLA loci, with DRB1 alleles showing the most associated TCRs and HLA-C alleles showing the fewest. Specific HLA alleles were associated with 16,951 TCR beta sequences at a false discovery rate of 0.05 in a later analysis.

The sample consisted of PBMCs. The chain joins TRBV4-3 to TRBJ2-5, with 9 bases in between that match TRBD2. This receptor was identified in a middle-aged man in good health and CMV-seronegative. The CDR3 region: CASSQVLAGLETQYF. The DNA sequence is as follows: TGCGCCAGCAGCCAAGTCCTAGCGGGGCTAGAGACCCAGTACTTC.